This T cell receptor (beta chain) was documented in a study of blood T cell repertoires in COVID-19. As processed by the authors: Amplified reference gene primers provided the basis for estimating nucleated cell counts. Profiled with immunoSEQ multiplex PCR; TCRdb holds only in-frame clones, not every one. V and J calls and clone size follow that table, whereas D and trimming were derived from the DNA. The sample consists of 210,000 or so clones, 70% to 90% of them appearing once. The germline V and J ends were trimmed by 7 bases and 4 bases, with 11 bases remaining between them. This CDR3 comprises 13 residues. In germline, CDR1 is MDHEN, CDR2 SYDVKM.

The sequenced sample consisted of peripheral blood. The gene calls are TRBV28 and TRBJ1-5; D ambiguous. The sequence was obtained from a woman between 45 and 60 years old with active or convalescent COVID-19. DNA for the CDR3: TGTGCCAGCACCCCCCCCAATAATCAGCCCCAGCATTTT. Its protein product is CASTPPNNQPQHF.